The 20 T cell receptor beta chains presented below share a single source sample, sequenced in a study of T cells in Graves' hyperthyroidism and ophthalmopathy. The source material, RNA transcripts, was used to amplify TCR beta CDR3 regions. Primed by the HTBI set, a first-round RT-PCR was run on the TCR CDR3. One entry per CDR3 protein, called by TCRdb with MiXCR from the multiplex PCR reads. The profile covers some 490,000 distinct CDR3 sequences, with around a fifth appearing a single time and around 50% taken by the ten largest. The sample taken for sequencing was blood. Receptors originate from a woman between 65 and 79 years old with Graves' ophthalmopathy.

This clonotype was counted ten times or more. The CDR3 bases are TGTGCCAGCAGTTTCATGACAGGTAGAACAATGAAAGCTTTCTTT. Its protein product is CASSFMTGRTMKAFF. This rearrangement joins TRBV28 to TRBJ1-1; weak D call: TRBD1 (6 bases). Germline assignment: CDR1 MDHEN and CDR2 SYDVKM. This CDR3 region has 15 residues. The V end lost 3 bases, the J end lost 9 bases, and 20 bases lay between the germline ends.

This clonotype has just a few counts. The chain's CDR3 is CASSLNQAGGGGDTQYF. CDR3 nucleotide sequence: TGTGCCAGCAGTCTCAACCAAGCGGGAGGGGGGGGAGATACGCAGTATTTT. The chain recombines TRBV27 with TRBJ2-3; TRBD2 matches at 10 bases. There are 17 residues in the CDR3. Germline V gene data show CDR1 as MNHEY and CDR2 as SMNVEV (reference sequence). V lost 5 bases, J lost 5 bases, and 13 bases stayed unmatched.

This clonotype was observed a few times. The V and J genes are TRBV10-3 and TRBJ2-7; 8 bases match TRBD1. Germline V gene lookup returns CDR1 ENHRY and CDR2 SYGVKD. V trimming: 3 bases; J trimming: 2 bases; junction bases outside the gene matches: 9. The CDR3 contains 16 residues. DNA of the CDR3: TGTGCCATCAGTGAAACGCGGACAGGGATTCCCTACGAGCAGTACTTC. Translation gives CAISETRTGIPYEQYF.

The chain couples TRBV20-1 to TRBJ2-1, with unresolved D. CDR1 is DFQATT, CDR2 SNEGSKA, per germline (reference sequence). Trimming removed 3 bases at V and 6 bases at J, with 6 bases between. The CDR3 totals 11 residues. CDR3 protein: CSASTANEQFF. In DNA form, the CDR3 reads TGCAGTGCTAGCACAGCCAATGAGCAGTTCTTC.

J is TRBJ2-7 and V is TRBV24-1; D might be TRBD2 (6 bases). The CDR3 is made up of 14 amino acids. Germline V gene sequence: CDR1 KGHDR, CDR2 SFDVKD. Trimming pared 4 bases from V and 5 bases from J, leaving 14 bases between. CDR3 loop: CATSEGGLRHEQYF. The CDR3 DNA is TGTGCCACCAGTGAGGGAGGCCTTCGCCACGAGCAGTACTTC.

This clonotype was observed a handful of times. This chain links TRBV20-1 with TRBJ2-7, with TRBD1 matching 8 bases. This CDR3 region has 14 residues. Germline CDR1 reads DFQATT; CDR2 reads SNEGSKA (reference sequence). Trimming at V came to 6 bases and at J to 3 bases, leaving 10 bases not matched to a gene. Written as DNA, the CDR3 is TGCAGTGCCCTAAATTGGGGACAGGACTACGAGCAGTACTTC. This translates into CSALNWGQDYEQYF.

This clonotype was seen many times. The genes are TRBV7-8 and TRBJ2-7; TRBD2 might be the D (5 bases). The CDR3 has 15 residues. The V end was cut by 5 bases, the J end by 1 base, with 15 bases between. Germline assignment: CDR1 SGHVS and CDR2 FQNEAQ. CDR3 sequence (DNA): TGTGCCAGCAGCATAGACCTTAGCGTATCCTACGAGCAGTACTTC. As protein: CASSIDLSVSYEQYF. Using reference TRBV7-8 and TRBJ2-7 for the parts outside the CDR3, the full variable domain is GAGVSQSPRYKVAKRGQDVALRCDPISGHVSLFWYQQALGQGPEFLTYFQNEAQLDKSGLPSDRFFAERPEGSVSTLKIQRTQQEDSAVYLCASSIDLSVSYEQYFGPGTRLTVT.

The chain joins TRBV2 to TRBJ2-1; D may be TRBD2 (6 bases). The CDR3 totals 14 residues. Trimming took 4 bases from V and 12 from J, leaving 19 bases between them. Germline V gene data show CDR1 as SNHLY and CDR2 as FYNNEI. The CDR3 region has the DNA TGTGCCAGCAGTGTTGGGACTGGTGTATTCGTGCAGTTCTTC. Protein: CASSVGTGVFVQFF.

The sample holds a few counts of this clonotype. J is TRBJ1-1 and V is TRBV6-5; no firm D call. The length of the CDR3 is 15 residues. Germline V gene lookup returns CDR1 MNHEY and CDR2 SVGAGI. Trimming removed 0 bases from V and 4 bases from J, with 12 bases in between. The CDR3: CASSYSIRPITEAFF. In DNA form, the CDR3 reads TGTGCCAGCAGTTACTCGATTCGGCCGATCACTGAAGCTTTCTTT.

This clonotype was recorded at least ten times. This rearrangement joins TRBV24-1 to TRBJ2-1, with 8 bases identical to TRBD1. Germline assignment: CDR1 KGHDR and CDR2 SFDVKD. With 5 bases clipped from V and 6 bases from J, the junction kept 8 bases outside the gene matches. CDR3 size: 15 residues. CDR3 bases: TGTGCCACCAGTGTGCGGACAGGGACAGCCAATGAGCAGTTCTTC. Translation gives CATSVRTGTANEQFF.

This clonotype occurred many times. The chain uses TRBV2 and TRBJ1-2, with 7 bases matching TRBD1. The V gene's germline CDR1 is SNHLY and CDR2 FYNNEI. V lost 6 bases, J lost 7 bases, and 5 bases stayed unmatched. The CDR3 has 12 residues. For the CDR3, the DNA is TGTGCCAGCAGCCGACAGGGTTTTGGCTACACCTTC. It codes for CASSRQGFGYTF.

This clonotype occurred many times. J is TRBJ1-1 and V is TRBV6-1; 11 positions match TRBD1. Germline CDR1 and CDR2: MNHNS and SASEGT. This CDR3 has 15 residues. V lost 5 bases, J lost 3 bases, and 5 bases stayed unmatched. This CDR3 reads CASSQPGQGDTEAFF. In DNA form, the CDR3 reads TGTGCCAGCAGTCAGCCGGGACAGGGGGACACTGAAGCTTTCTTT.

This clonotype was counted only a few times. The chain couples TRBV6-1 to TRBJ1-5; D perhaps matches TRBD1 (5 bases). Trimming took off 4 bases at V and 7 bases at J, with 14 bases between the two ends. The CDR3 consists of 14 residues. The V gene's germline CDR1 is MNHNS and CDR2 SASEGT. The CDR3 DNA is TGTGCCAGCAGTGCCGCAGGGATGGGACAGCCCCAGCATTTT. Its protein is CASSAAGMGQPQHF.

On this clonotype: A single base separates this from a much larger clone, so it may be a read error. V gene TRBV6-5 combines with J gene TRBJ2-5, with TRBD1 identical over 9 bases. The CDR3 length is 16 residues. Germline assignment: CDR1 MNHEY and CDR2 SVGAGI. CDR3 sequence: CASSHSNRGHGETQYF. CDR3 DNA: TGTGCCAGCAGTCACTCGAACAGGGGGCACGGAGAGACCCAGTACTTC.

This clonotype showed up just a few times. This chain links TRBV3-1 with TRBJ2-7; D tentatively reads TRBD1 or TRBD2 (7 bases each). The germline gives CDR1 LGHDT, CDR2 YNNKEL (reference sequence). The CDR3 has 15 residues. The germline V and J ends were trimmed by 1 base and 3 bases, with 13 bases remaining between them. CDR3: CASSQGAGQSYEQYF. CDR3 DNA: TGTGCCAGCAGCCAAGGAGCGGGACAGAGCTACGAGCAGTACTTC.

The CDR3 sequence: CSVTGTSGKLVGADTQYF. The CDR3 region has the DNA TGCAGCGTGACGGGGACTAGCGGGAAACTTGTGGGCGCAGATACGCAGTATTTT. The rearrangement links TRBV29-1 to TRBJ2-3; the match to TRBD2 covers 13 bases. The trim removed 6 bases at V and 4 bases at J, leaving 16 bases unmatched. Germline CDR1 is SQVTM and CDR2 is ANQGSEA. The CDR3 totals 18 residues.

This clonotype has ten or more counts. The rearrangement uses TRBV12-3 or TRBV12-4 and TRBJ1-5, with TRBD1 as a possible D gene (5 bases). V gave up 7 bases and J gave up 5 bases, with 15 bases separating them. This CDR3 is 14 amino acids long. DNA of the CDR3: TGTGCCAGCACCCCAGGGAGAGGCGATCAGCCCCAGCATTTT. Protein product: CASTPGRGDQPQHF.

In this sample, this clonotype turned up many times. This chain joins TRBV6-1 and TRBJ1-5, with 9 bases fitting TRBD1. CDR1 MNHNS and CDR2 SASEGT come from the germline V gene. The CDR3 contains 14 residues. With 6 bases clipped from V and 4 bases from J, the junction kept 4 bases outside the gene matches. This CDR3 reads CASSSDRGNQPQHF. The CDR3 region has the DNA TGTGCCAGCAGCTCGGACAGGGGAAATCAGCCCCAGCATTTT.

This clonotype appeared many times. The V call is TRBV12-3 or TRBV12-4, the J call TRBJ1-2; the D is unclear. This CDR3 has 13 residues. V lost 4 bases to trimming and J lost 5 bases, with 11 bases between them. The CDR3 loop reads CASSYAGEYGYTF. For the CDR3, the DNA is TGTGCCAGCAGTTACGCAGGAGAGTATGGCTACACCTTC.

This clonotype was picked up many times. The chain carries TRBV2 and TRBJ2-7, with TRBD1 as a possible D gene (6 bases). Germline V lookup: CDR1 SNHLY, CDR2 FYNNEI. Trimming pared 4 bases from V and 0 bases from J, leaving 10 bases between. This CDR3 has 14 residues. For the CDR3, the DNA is TGTGCCAGCAGTGGCTACAGGGCCTCCTACGAGCAGTACTTC. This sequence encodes CASSGYRASYEQYF.